Each of the 9 T cell receptor beta chains below was sequenced from the same sample in a study of response to subunit inactivated influenza vaccine. From the RT-PCR reads, TCRdb called clonotypes with MiXCR, one entry per CDR3 protein. The profile shows around 190,000 distinct CDR3 sequences, 13% to 15% of them singletons. The specimen was CD8+ T cells sorted from PBMCs, collected approximately 5 days after vaccination. These receptors all stem from a man aged 50-60 years who received an inactivated influenza vaccine.

The genes are TRBV6-1 and TRBJ1-2; TRBD1 is a possible D gene (5 bases). The CDR3 contains 13 residues. The germline V and J ends were trimmed by 6 bases and 3 bases, with 11 bases remaining between them. Germline values: CDR1 MNHNS, CDR2 SASEGT. In nucleotides, the CDR3 is TGTGCCAGCAGGGCGGGGACTGACTATGGCTACACCTTC. This translates into CASRAGTDYGYTF.

This clonotype was counted between two and nine times. This chain uses TRBV12-3 or TRBV12-4 with TRBJ2-6, with TRBD1 as a possible D gene (6 bases). V lost 8 bases and J lost 0, with 14 bases in between. CDR3 length equals 16 residues. CDR3: CASRGTGPSGANVLTF. The CDR3 region has the DNA TGTGCCAGCCGTGGAACAGGGCCCTCTGGGGCCAACGTCCTGACTTTC.

V is TRBV6-2 or TRBV6-3 and J is TRBJ2-1, with 11 positions matching TRBD1. The CDR3 is 17 residues long. The V segment lost 2 bases and the J segment 1 base; nucleotides outside the gene matches: 4. CDR1 is MNHEY and CDR2 is SVGEGT in the germline V gene. The CDR3 nucleotides read TGTGCCAGCAGTTACCCGGACAGGGGGCAATCCTACAATGAGCAGTTCTTC. This translates into CASSYPDRGQSYNEQFF.

This clonotype has a handful of counts. Here the CDR3 reads CASGIGSSPLHF. In DNA, the CDR3 is TGTGCCAGCGGGATAGGGAGTTCACCCCTCCACTTT. V gene TRBV7-9 combines with J gene TRBJ1-6; D is uncertain. V gave up 8 bases and J gave up 9 bases, with 11 bases separating them. From germline, CDR1 is SEHNR and CDR2 FQNEAQ (reference sequence). This CDR3 has 12 residues. Complete variable domain (other parts from reference TRBV7-9 and TRBJ1-6): DTGVSQNPRHKITKRGQNVTFRCDPISEHNRLYWYRQTLGQGPEFLTYFQNEAQLEKSRLLSDRFSAERPKGSFSTLEIQRTEQGDSAMYLCASGIGSSPLHFGNGTRLTVT.

This clonotype was seen more than once but under ten times. The chain uses TRBV6-2 or TRBV6-3 and TRBJ2-1; D ambiguous. The V and J ends lost 8 bases and 7 bases respectively, with 12 bases between them. The CDR3 runs 12 residues. Germline V gene sequence: CDR1 MNHEY, CDR2 SVGEGT. CDR3 nucleotide sequence: TGTGCCAGCCTGGCCAATCCGAATGAGCAGTTCTTC. Its translation: CASLANPNEQFF.

This clonotype turned up a few times. This could be a read error, since a much larger clone is one nucleotide away. The chain joins TRBV7-2 to TRBJ2-7, with 7 bases fitting TRBD1. Trimming removed 5 bases from V and 3 bases from J; junction bases left unmatched: 4. The CDR3 length is 13 residues. Germline CDR1 and CDR2: SGHTA and FQGNSA. The CDR3 sequence is CASSPGQIYEQYF. In DNA, the CDR3 is TGTGCCAGCAGCCCGGGACAGATCTACGAGCAGTACTTC.

This sequence joins TRBV9 and TRBJ2-7; 16 bases line up with TRBD2. CDR1 and CDR2 from the germline V gene are SGDLS and YYNGEE. V was clipped by 4 bases and J by 0 bases; unmatched bases: 4. This CDR3 contains 17 residues. For the CDR3, the DNA is TGTGCCAGCAGCCCGGGACTAGCGGGAGGGCCCTCCTACGAGCAGTACTTC. Translation gives CASSPGLAGGPSYEQYF.

This clonotype was observed many times. This chain joins TRBV5-1 and TRBJ2-7; 9 bases match TRBD2. Germline trimming cut 3 bases from V and 2 bases from J; bases unmatched to any gene: 3. The CDR3 consists of 14 residues. CDR1 and CDR2 from the germline V gene are SGHRS and YFSETQ. The CDR3, as DNA: TGCGCCAGCAGCTCGGCGGGGGGGCCCTACGAGCAGTACTTC. It specifies CASSSAGGPYEQYF.

This clonotype is a singleton in its sample. J is TRBJ2-1 and V is TRBV2; D is ambiguous. The CDR3 runs to 13 residues. Trimming took 4 bases from V and 6 from J, leaving 10 bases between them. Germline values: CDR1 SNHLY, CDR2 FYNNEI. The DNA of the CDR3 is TGTGCCAGCAGTGTGAGGTCCGGCAATGAGCAGTTCTTC. Its translation: CASSVRSGNEQFF.